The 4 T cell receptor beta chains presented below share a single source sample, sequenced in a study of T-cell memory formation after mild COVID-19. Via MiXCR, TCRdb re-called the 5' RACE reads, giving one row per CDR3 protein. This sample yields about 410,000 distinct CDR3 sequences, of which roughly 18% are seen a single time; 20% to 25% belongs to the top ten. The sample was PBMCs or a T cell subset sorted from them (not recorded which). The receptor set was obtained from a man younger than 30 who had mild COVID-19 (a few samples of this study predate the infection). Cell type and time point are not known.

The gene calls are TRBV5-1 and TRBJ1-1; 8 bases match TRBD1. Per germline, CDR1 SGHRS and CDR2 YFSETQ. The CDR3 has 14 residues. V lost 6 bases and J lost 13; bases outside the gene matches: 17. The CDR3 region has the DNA TGCGCCAGCAATTCAGGGGGCGGTAGTCCCAATAGTTTCTTT. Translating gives CASNSGGGSPNSFF. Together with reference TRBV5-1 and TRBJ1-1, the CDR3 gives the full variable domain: KAGVTQTPRYLIKTRGQQVTLSCSPISGHRSVSWYQQTPGQGLQFLFEYFSETQRNKGNFPGRFSGRQFSNSRSEMNVSTLELGDSALYLCASNSGGGSPNSFFGQGTRLTVV.

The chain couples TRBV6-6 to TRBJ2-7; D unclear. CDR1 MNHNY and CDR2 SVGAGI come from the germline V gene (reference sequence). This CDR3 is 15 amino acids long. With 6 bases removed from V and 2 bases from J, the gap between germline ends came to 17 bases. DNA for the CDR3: TGTGCCAGCAGCCCCGGTCCAGTTAGCCCCTACGAGCAGTACTTC. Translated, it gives CASSPGPVSPYEQYF.

The CDR3 loop reads CSARTGASPTEAFF. Written as DNA, the CDR3 is TGCAGTGCTAGGACCGGGGCTTCTCCCACTGAAGCTTTCTTT. The chain is built from TRBV20-1 and TRBJ1-1, with D tentatively TRBD1 (5 bases). The CDR3 spans 14 residues. V dropped 3 bases and J dropped 4 bases, with 15 bases sitting between them. Germline V CDR1 and CDR2: DFQATT, SNEGSKA (reference sequence).

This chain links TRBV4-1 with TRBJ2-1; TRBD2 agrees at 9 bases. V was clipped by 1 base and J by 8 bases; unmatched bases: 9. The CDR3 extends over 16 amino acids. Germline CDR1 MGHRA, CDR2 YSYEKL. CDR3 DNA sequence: TGCGCCAGCAGCCAAGGTCGGGCGGGGGGGCGTGATGAGCAGTTCTTC. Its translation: CASSQGRAGGRDEQFF.